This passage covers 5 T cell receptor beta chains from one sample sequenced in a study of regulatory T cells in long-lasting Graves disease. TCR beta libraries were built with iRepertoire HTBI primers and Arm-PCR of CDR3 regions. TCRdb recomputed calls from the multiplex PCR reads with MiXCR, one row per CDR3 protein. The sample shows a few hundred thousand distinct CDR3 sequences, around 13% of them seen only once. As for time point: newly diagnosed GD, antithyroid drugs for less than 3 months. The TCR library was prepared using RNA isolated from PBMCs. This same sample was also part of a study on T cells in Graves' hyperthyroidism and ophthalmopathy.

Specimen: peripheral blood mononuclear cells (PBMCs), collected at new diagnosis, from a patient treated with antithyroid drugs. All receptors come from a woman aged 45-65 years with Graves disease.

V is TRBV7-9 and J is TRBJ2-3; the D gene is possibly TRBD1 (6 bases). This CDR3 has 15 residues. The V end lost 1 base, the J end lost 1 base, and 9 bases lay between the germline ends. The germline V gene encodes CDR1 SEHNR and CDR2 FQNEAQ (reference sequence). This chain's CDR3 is CASSLVQGRTDTQYF. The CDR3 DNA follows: TGTGCCAGCAGCTTAGTACAGGGCCGCACAGATACGCAGTATTTT.

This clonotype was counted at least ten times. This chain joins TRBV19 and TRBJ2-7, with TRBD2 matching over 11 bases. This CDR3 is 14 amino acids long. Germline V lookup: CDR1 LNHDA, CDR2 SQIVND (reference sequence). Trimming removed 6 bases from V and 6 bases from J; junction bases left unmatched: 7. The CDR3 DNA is TGTGCCAGTAGCACTAGCGGGAGCAGTTTCGAGCAGTACTTC. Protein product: CASSTSGSSFEQYF.

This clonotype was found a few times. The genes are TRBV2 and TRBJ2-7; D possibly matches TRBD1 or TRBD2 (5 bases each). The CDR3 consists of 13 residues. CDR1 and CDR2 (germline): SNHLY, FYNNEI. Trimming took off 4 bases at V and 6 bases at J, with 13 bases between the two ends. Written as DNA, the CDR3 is TGTGCCAGCAGTGGGCTGAGGGGCTCCGAGCAGTACTTC. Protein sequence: CASSGLRGSEQYF.

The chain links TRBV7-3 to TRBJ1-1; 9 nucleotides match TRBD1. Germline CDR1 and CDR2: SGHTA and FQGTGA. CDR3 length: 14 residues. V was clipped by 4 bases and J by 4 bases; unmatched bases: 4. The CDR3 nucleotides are TGTGCCAGCAGCTCGGGACAGGGAAGCACTGAAGCTTTCTTT. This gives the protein CASSSGQGSTEAFF.

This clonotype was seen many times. The CDR3 sequence is CASSSYSLAGIGSPLHF. Here the CDR3 DNA reads TGTGCCAGCAGTTCCTACTCCCTCGCAGGGATCGGTTCACCCCTCCACTTT. The V call is TRBV6-2 or TRBV6-3, the J call TRBJ1-6, with D perhaps matching TRBD1 (5 bases). The germline V gene encodes CDR1 MNHEY and CDR2 SVGEGT. CDR3 length equals 17 residues. V gave up 4 bases and J gave up 9 bases, with 22 bases separating them.